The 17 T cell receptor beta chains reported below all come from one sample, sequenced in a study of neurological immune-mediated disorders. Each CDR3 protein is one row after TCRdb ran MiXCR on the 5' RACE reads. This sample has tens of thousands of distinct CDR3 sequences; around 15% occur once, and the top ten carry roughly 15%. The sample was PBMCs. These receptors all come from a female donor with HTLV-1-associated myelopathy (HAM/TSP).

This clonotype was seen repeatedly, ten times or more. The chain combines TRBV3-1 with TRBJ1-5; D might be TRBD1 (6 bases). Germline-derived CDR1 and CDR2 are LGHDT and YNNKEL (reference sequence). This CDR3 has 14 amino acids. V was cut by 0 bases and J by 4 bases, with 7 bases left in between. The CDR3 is CASSQETGNQPQHF. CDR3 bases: TGTGCCAGCAGCCAAGAAACAGGGAATCAGCCCCAGCATTTT.

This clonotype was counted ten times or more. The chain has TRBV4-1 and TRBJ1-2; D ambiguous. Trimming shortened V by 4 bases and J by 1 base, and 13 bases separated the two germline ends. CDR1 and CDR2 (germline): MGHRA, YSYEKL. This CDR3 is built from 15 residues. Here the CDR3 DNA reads TGCGCCAGCAGCCCCGTGCTAGGAGGTAACTATGGCTACACCTTC. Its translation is CASSPVLGGNYGYTF.

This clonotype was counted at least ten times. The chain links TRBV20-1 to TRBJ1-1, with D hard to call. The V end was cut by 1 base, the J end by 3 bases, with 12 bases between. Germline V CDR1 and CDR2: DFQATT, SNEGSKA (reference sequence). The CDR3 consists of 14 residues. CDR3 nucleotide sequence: TGCAGTGCTAGAGGCCTGTTCGATTACACTGAAGCTTTCTTT. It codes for CSARGLFDYTEAFF.

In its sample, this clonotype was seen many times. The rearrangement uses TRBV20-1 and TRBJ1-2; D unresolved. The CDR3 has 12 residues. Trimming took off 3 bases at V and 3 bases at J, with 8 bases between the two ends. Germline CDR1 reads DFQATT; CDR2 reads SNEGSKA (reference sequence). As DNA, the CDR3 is TGCAGTGCTAGTCTGTCGGACTATGGCTACACCTTC. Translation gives CSASLSDYGYTF.

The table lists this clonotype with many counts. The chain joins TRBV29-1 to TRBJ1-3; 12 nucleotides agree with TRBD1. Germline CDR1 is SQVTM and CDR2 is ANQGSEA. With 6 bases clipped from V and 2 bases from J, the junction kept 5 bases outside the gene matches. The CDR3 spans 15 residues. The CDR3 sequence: CSVARDRGPGNTIYF. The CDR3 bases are TGCAGCGTCGCCCGGGACAGGGGGCCTGGAAACACCATATATTTT.

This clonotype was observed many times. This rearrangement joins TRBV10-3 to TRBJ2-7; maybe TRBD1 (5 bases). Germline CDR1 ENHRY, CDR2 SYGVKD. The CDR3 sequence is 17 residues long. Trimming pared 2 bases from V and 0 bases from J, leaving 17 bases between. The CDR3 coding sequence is TGTGCCATCAGTGAGGCGCTCCAGGGCGTGAGCTCCTACGAGCAGTACTTC. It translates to CAISEALQGVSSYEQYF.

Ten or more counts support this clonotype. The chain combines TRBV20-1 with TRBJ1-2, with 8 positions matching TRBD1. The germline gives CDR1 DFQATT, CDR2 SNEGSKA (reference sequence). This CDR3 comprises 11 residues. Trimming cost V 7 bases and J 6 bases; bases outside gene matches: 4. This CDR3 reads CSGQGADGYTF. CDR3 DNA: TGCAGTGGTCAGGGGGCGGATGGCTACACCTTC.

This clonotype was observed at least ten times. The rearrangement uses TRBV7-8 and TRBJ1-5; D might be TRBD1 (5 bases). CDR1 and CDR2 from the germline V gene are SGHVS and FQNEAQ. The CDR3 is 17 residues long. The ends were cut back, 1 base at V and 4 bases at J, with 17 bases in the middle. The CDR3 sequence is CASSLVPSHRSNQPQHF. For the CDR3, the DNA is TGTGCCAGCAGCTTAGTACCTAGCCACAGGAGTAATCAGCCCCAGCATTTT.

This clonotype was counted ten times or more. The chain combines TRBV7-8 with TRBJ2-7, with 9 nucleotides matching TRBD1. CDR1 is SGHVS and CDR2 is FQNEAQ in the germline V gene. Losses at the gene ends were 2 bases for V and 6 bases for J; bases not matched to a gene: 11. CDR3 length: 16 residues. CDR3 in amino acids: CASSLKGRTGVLEQYF. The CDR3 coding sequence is TGTGCCAGCAGCTTAAAGGGCCGGACAGGGGTCCTCGAGCAGTACTTC. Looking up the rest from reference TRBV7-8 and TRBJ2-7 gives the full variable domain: GAGVSQSPRYKVAKRGQDVALRCDPISGHVSLFWYQQALGQGPEFLTYFQNEAQLDKSGLPSDRFFAERPEGSVSTLKIQRTQQEDSAVYLCASSLKGRTGVLEQYFGPGTRLTVT.

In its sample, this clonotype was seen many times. CDR3 nucleotide sequence: TGTGCCAGCAGCAACAGCGGGGGGGCCCCAGAGACCCAGTACTTC. It yields the protein CASSNSGGAPETQYF. The gene calls are TRBV7-2 and TRBJ2-5, with 10 bases that match TRBD2. CDR1 SGHTA and CDR2 FQGNSA come from the germline V gene. The J segment lost 4 bases and the V segment lost 5 bases, leaving 7 bases of the junction unmatched. The CDR3 runs to 15 residues.

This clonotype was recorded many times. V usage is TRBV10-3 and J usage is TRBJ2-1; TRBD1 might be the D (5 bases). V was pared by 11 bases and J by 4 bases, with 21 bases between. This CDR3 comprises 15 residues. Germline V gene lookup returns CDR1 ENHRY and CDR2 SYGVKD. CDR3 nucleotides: TGTGCCTCCCTGGCGGCCTTAGGGGTTTACAATGAGCAGTTCTTC. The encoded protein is CASLAALGVYNEQFF.

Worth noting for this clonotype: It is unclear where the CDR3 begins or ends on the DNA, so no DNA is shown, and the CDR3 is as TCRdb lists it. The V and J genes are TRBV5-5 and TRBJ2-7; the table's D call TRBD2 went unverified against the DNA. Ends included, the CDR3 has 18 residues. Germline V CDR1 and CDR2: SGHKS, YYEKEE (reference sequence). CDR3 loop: CASSFYICSASDGDEQYF.

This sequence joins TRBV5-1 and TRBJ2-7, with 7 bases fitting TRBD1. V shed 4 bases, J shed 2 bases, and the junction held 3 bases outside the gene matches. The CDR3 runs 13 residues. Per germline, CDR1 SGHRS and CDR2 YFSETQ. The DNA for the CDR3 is TGCGCCAGCAGCCATGGACAGGCCTACGAGCAGTACTTC. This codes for CASSHGQAYEQYF.

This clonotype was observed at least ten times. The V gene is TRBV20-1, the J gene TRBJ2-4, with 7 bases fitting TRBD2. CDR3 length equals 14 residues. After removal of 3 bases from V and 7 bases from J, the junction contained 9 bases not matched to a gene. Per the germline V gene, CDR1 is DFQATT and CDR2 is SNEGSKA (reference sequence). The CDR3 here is CSASQSEGGNIQYF. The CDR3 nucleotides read TGCAGTGCTAGCCAATCGGAGGGAGGGAACATTCAGTACTTC.

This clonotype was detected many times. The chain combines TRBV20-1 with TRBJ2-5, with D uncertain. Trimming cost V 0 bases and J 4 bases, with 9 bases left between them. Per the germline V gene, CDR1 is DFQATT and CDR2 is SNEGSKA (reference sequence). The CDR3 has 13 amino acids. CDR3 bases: TGCAGTGCTAGAGATCCTGGTAGAGAGACCCAGTACTTC. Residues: CSARDPGRETQYF.

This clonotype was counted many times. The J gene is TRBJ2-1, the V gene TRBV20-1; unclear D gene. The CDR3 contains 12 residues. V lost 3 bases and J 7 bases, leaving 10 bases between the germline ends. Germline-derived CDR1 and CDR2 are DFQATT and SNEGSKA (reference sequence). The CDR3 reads CSASLEANEQFF. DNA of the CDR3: TGCAGTGCTAGTCTAGAAGCGAATGAGCAGTTCTTC.

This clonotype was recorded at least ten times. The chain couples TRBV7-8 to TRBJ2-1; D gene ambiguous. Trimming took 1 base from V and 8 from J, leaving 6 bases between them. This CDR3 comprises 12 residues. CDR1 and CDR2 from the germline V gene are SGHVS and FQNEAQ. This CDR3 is CASSLVLDEQFF. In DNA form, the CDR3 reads TGTGCCAGCAGCTTAGTGCTTGATGAGCAGTTCTTC.